This TCR beta chain comes out of a study of blood T cells in healthy people across ages. Findings of the study overall: Compared with aged donors, long-lived donors showed fewer expanded clones, suggesting selection.

The germline V gene encodes CDR1 MNHEY and CDR2 SVGEGT. V dropped 10 bases and J dropped 4 bases, with 22 bases sitting between them. This CDR3 region has 16 residues. A second PCR, run for about 7 to 11 cycles, used a sample-barcoded 5' primer plus a J-beta primer mix. CDR3-containing paired-end reads numbered at least 2.5 million in each sample. From the 5' RACE reads, TCRdb called clonotypes with MiXCR, one entry per CDR3 protein. The repertoire holds 1.5 million to 1.8 million distinct CDR3 sequences, with roughly 43% as singletons. Remarks on this clonotype: The antigen is undetermined.

The rearrangement links TRBV6-2 or TRBV6-3 to TRBJ2-2, with a weak D call TRBD2 (7 bases). Material for sequencing was blood. This sequence originates from a woman aged 18-30 years in good health. Here the CDR3 DNA reads TGTGCCACGAAACCCTTAGGGGGGGCGACCACCGGGGAGCTGTTTTTT. This translates into CATKPLGGATTGELFF.